This T cell receptor (beta chain) was sequenced in a study of blood T cell repertoires in COVID-19. At the level of the study: Sources were T cells, B-cell-depleted T cells, or PBMCs; the material itself was cDNA or gDNA.

Data came from immunoSEQ multiplex PCR; TCRdb stores just in-frame clones and leaves some out. The table has around 80,000 clones, about 80% seen once; the top ten hold 9% to 10%. The CDR3 contains 18 residues. Germline V gene sequence: CDR1 MDHEN, CDR2 SYDVKM. The V segment lost 6 bases and the J segment 1 base; nucleotides outside the gene matches: 13. Sequences were obtained from peripheral blood. The sequence derives from a human donor in a cohort sampled during active COVID-19. The chain links TRBV28 to TRBJ2-2, with 8 nucleotides matching TRBD1. As DNA, the CDR3 is TGTGCCAGCAGCCCGCCCCGACAGGGGACGCGGAACACCGGGGAGCTGTTTTTT. Its translation: CASSPPRQGTRNTGELFF.